These 26 T cell receptor beta chains share one sample of origin, sequenced in a study of CXCR3-negative and CXCR3-positive naive CD8 T cells. Libraries were UMI-labeled 5' RACE TRB cDNA. TCRdb reprocessed the 5' RACE reads, keeping one entry per CDR3 protein, no DNA. This sample's table has 56,000 or so distinct CDR3 sequences. Material: memory CD8+ T cells from blood. These receptors were collected from a human donor in good health. Some clones in this sample may be carry-over from other donors' samples.

This chain connects TRBV3-1 to TRBJ2-7. Per germline, CDR1 LGHDT and CDR2 YNNKEL (reference sequence). The CDR3 extends over 14 amino acids. The CDR3 loop reads CASSQDSIPYEQYF.

V is TRBV7-9 and J is TRBJ2-1. Germline V gives CDR1 SEHNR, CDR2 FQNEAQ (reference sequence). This CDR3 is 12 amino acids long. The chain's CDR3 is CASSSLDEEQFF.

The chain carries TRBV4-1 and TRBJ2-7. Germline assignment: CDR1 MGHRA and CDR2 YSYEKL. This CDR3 spans 15 amino acids. The CDR3 here is CASSQILTEVYEQYF.

This chain uses TRBV4-3 with TRBJ2-1. Germline CDR1 and CDR2: LGHNA and YSLEER. The CDR3 is made up of 14 amino acids. The CDR3 loop reads CASSQVGGYNEQFF.

This chain links TRBV11-2 with TRBJ1-2; as DNA is missing, the TRBD1 call by TCRdb cannot be tested. The CDR3 has 15 amino acids. Germline values: CDR1 SGHAT, CDR2 FQNNGV. CDR3 loop: CASSRRTGINYGYTF.

V gene TRBV7-6 combines with J gene TRBJ2-1; TCRdb picks TRBD2, but there is no DNA to check that call. This CDR3 has 15 residues. Germline V gene lookup returns CDR1 SGHVS and CDR2 FNYEAQ. CDR3 protein: CASSLYSGGRNEQFF.

The V call is TRBV5-1, the J call TRBJ2-3; TCRdb gives TRBD1 as the D gene, but with no DNA this cannot be confirmed. CDR3 size: 14 residues. Germline CDR1 and CDR2: SGHRS and YFSETQ. This chain's CDR3 is CASSLTGRADTQYF.

This chain uses TRBV6-4 with TRBJ2-1. Per germline, CDR1 MRHNA and CDR2 SNTAGT. This CDR3 spans 14 amino acids. CDR3: CASSAGESYNEQFF.

The chain recombines TRBV29-1 with TRBJ2-7. The CDR3 totals 15 residues. Germline V gene data show CDR1 as SQVTM and CDR2 as ANQGSEA. The CDR3 loop reads CSVEDQGSPTYEQYF.

The genes are TRBV6-1 and TRBJ1-1. The CDR3 is 15 amino acids. CDR1 and CDR2 (germline): MNHNS, SASEGT. The CDR3 loop reads CASCEEMGPNTEAFF.

The rearrangement links TRBV27 to TRBJ2-7; there is no DNA to check the TCRdb D call of TRBD1. The CDR3 loop spans 12 amino acids. Per the germline V gene, CDR1 is MNHEY and CDR2 is SMNVEV (reference sequence). Here the CDR3 reads CASSSTGGEQYF.

The chain carries TRBV27 and TRBJ2-7; TCRdb selects TRBD1, and the lack of DNA leaves this call unchecked. CDR3 length equals 13 residues. CDR1 MNHEY and CDR2 SMNVEV come from the germline V gene (reference sequence). The CDR3 sequence is CASSLDRSYEQYF.

The genes are TRBV29-1 and TRBJ2-1; TCRdb names TRBD1, which stays unverified in the absence of DNA. Germline values: CDR1 SQVTM, CDR2 ANQGSEA. The CDR3 sequence is 14 residues long. Here the CDR3 reads CSAPQGSSYNEQFF.

The chain employs TRBV19 and TRBJ2-7; there is no DNA to check the TCRdb D call of TRBD1. From germline, CDR1 is LNHDA and CDR2 SQIVND (reference sequence). The CDR3 is made up of 14 amino acids. The CDR3 protein is CASSPGQGDYEQYF.

The chain carries TRBV7-2 and TRBJ2-3; TCRdb returns TRBD2, unconfirmable since there is no DNA. The CDR3 loop spans 16 amino acids. Germline V gene sequence: CDR1 SGHTA, CDR2 FQGNSA. The CDR3 loop is CASSPVAGGVTDTQYF.

J is TRBJ1-1 and V is TRBV2; TCRdb selects TRBD1, and the lack of DNA leaves this call unchecked. The CDR3 length is 13 residues. Germline values: CDR1 SNHLY, CDR2 FYNNEI. The CDR3 reads CASSSTGGTEAFF.

The chain recombines TRBV7-3 with TRBJ2-1; checking the TCRdb D call of TRBD2 is not possible without DNA. Germline lookup yields CDR1 SGHTA and CDR2 FQGTGA. The CDR3 contains 16 residues. The CDR3 protein is CASSFNPASTSREQFF.

The rearrangement uses TRBV29-1 and TRBJ2-5; TCRdb's D call, TRBD1, is unchecked because there is no DNA. Germline V CDR1 and CDR2: SQVTM, ANQGSEA. This CDR3 has 14 amino acids. CDR3 residues: CSGRGSDALETQYF.

This clonotype counts as medium-sized (0.01 to 0.1%) by frequency. This chain links TRBV7-2 with TRBJ2-7; TCRdb proposes TRBD1, but this gene call is untestable without DNA. The CDR3 contains 14 residues. CDR1 and CDR2 (germline): SGHTA, FQGNSA. The CDR3: CASSFGSSGNEQYF.

The chain uses TRBV29-1 and TRBJ2-2; the D call of TRBD1 rests on TCRdb alone, since no DNA is present to check it. Looked up from germline, CDR1 is SQVTM and CDR2 is ANQGSEA. This CDR3 is built from 13 residues. CDR3 in amino acids: CSVEASLTGELFF.

The V and J genes are TRBV29-1 and TRBJ2-3. The CDR3 has 18 residues. Germline CDR1 SQVTM, CDR2 ANQGSEA. The chain's CDR3 is CSVGAVNELTFYTDTQYF.

The rearrangement joins TRBV7-9 to TRBJ1-4; TCRdb picks TRBD1, but there is no DNA to check that call. CDR3 length: 16 residues. The germline V gene has CDR1 SEHNR and CDR2 FQNEAQ (reference sequence). The CDR3 region is CASSITPGTGDEKLFF.

The gene calls are TRBV12-3 or TRBV12-4 and TRBJ1-3. The CDR3 extends over 13 amino acids. Here the CDR3 reads CASSLGKYGTIYF.

The genes are TRBV2 and TRBJ2-5; the D gene TCRdb calls, TRBD1, cannot be checked with no DNA. CDR3 length equals 14 residues. Germline V gene lookup returns CDR1 SNHLY and CDR2 FYNNEI. CDR3 residues: CASPQGEQWETQYF. Complete variable domain (other parts from reference TRBV2 and TRBJ2-5): EPEVTQTPSHQVTQMGQEVILRCVPISNHLYFYWYRQILGQKVEFLVSFYNNEISEKSEIFDDQFSVERPDGSNFTLKIRSTKLEDSAMYFCASPQGEQWETQYFGPGTRLLVL.

V gene TRBV5-1 combines with J gene TRBJ2-1; TCRdb's D call of TRBD2 is untestable without DNA. The length of the CDR3 is 14 residues. CDR1 and CDR2 (germline): SGHRS, YFSETQ. The CDR3 spells CASSLEAGYNEQFF.

The rearrangement uses TRBV7-9 and TRBJ1-5; TCRdb's D call, TRBD1, is unchecked because there is no DNA. Germline CDR1 SEHNR, CDR2 FQNEAQ (reference sequence). The CDR3 covers 15 residues. The CDR3 sequence: CASSLSGPVNQPQHF.